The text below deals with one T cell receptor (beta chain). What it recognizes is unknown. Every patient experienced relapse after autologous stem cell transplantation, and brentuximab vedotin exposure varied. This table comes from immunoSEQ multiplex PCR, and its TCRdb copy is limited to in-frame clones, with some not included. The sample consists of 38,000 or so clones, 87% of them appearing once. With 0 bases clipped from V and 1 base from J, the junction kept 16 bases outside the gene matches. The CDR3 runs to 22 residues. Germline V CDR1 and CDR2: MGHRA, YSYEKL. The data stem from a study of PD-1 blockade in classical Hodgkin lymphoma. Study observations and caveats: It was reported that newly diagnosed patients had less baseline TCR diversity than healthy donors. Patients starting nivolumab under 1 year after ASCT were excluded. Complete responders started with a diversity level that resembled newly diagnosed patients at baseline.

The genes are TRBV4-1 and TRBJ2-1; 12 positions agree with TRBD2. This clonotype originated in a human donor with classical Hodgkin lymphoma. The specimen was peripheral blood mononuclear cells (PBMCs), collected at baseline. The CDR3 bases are TGCGCCAGCAGCCAAGATACGCGACTAGCGGGAGTCAAAAGGTATTCCTACAATGAGCAGTTCTTC. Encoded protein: CASSQDTRLAGVKRYSYNEQFF.